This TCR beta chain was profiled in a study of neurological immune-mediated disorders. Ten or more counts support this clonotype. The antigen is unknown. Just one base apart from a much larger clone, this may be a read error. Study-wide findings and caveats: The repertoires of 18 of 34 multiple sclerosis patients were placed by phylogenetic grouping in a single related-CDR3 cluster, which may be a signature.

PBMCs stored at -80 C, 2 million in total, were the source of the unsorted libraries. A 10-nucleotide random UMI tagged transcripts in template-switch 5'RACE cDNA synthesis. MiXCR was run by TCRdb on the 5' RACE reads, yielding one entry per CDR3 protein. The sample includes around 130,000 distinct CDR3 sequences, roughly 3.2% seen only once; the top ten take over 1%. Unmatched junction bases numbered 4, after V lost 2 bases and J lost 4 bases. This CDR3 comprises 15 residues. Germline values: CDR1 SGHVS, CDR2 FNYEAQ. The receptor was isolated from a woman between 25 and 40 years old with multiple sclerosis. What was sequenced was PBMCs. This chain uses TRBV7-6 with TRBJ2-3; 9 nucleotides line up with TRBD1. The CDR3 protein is CASSLLQGAPDTQYF. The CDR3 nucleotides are TGTGCCAGCAGCTTACTACAGGGGGCCCCAGATACGCAGTATTTT.